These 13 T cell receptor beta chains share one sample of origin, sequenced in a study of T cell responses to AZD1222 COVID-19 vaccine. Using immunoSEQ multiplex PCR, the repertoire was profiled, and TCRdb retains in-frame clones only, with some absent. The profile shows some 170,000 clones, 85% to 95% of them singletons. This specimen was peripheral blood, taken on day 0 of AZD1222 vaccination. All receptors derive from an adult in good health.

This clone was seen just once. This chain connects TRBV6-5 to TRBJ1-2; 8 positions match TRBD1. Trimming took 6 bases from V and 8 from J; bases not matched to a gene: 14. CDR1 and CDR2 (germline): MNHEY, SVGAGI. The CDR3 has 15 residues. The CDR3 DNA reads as TGTGCCAGCAGGTACCGGGACAGGAAATTTCGGGGCTACACCTTC. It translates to CASRYRDRKFRGYTF.

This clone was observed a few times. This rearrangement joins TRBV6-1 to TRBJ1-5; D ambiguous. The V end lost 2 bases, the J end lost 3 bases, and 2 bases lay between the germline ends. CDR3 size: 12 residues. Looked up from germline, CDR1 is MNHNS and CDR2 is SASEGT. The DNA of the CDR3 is TGTGCCAGCAGTGAATTCAATCAGCCCCAGCATTTT. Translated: CASSEFNQPQHF.

This chain's CDR3 is CASSPLGLAALSEQYF. DNA for the CDR3: TGTGCCAGCAGCCCATTGGGACTAGCGGCCCTGTCGGAGCAGTACTTC. The genes are TRBV14 and TRBJ2-7, with 11 bases fitting TRBD2. V trimming: 4 bases; J trimming: 7 bases; junction bases outside the gene matches: 12. The CDR3 length is 16 residues. Germline CDR1 reads SGHDN; CDR2 reads FVKESK.

CDR3 loop: CASRRTTEAEQYF. CDR3 nucleotides: TGTGCCAGCAGACGTACCACGGAGGCCGAGCAGTACTTC. The chain recombines TRBV7-2 with TRBJ2-7, with a tentative D call TRBD2 (5 bases). Germline V gene lookup returns CDR1 SGHTA and CDR2 FQGNSA. The CDR3 loop spans 13 amino acids. The V gene lost 6 bases and the J gene lost 6 bases, with 15 bases spanning the gap.

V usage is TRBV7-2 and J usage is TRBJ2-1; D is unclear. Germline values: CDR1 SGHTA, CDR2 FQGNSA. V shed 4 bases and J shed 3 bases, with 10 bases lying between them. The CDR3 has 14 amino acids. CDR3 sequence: CASSWGRGYNEQFF. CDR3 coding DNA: TGTGCCAGCAGCTGGGGAAGAGGCTACAATGAGCAGTTCTTC.

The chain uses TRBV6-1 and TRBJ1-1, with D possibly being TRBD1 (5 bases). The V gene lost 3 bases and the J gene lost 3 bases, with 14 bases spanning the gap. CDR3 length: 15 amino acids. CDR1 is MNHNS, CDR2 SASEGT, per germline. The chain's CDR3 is CASSDRVRGDTEAFF. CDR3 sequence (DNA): TGTGCCAGCAGTGATAGGGTCAGAGGGGACACTGAAGCTTTCTTT.

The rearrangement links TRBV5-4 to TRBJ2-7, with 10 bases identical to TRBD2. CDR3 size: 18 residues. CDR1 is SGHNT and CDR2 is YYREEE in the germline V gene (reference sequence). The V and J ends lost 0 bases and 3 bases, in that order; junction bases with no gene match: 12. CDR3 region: CASSLAGGLAGALYEQYF. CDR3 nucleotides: TGTGCCAGCAGCTTGGCCGGAGGGCTAGCGGGGGCTCTCTACGAGCAGTACTTC.

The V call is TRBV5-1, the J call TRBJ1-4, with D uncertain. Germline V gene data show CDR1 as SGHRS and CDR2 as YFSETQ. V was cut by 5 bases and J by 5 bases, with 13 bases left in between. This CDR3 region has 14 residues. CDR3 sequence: CASSRSGVNEKLFF. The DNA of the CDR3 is TGCGCCAGCAGTAGGTCCGGGGTAAATGAAAAACTGTTTTTT.

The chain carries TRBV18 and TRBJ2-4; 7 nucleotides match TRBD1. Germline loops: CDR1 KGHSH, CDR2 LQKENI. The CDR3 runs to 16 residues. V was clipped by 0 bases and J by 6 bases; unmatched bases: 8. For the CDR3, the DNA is TGTGCCAGCTCACCACCGGGACAGATGGGACCAAACATTCAGTACTTC. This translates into CASSPPGQMGPNIQYF.

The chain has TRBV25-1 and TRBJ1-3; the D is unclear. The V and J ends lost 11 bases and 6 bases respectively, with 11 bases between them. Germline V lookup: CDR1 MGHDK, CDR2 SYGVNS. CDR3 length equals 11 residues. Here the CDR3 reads CACGPLNTIYF. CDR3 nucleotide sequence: TGTGCCTGCGGCCCTCTAAACACCATATATTTT. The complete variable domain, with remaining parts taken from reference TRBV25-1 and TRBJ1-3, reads EADIYQTPRYLVIGTGKKITLECSQTMGHDKMYWYQQDPGMELHLIHYSYGVNSTEKGDLSSESTVSRIRTEHFPLTLESARPSHTSQYLCACGPLNTIYFGEGSWLTVV.

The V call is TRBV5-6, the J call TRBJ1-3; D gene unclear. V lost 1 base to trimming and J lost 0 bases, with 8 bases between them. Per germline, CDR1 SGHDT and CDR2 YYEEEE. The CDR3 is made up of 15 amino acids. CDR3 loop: CASSLWGVSGNTIYF. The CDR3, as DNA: TGTGCCAGCAGCTTGTGGGGAGTCTCTGGAAACACCATATATTTT.

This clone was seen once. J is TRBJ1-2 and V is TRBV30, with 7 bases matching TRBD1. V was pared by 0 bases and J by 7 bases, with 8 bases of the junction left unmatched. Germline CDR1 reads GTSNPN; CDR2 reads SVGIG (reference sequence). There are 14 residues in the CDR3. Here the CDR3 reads CAWSVLTGLGGYTF. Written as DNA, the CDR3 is TGTGCCTGGAGTGTACTGACAGGGTTGGGTGGCTACACCTTC.

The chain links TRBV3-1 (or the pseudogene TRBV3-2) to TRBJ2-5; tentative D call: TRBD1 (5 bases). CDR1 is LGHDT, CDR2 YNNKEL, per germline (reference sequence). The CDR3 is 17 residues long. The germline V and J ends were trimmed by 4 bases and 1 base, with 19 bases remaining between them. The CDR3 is CASSPSVSPRGQETQYF. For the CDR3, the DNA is TGTGCCAGCAGCCCATCTGTGAGCCCAAGGGGCCAAGAGACCCAGTACTTC.